This passage covers 7 T cell receptor beta chains from one sample sequenced in a study of post-analysis software for immune sequencing data. Broader study findings: Comparison of patients with controls showed 4 to 6 TRBV segments more frequent in patients, TRBV5-6, TRBV5-1 and TRBV20-1 among them.

Every TCR beta cDNA library bore unique molecular identifiers. TCRdb reprocessed the PCR reads via MiXCR and lists one record per CDR3 protein. The profile shows about 820,000 distinct CDR3 sequences, approximately 50% of them singletons. For these TCRs, the target antigens are not known. The sequencing input was blood. All receptors derive from a girl aged 5 to 17 with multiple sclerosis.

This clonotype was counted between two and nine times. The chain employs TRBV12-3 or TRBV12-4 and TRBJ2-1; TRBD2 agrees at 10 bases. The trim removed 6 bases at V and 3 bases at J, leaving 5 bases unmatched. There are 15 residues in the CDR3. The CDR3 loop reads CASRSSGRFYNEQFF. CDR3 nucleotide sequence: TGTGCCAGCAGATCTAGCGGGAGATTCTACAATGAGCAGTTCTTC.

This clonotype was found a few times. The genes are TRBV4-1 and TRBJ1-5; maybe TRBD1 (6 bases). CDR1 MGHRA and CDR2 YSYEKL come from the germline V gene. The CDR3 spans 14 residues. V lost 3 bases and J 6 bases, leaving 12 bases between the germline ends. The CDR3 sequence: CASSHGTPGQPQHF. CDR3 sequence (DNA): TGCGCCAGCAGCCATGGGACACCAGGTCAGCCCCAGCATTTT.

This sequence joins TRBV7-3 and TRBJ2-3, with a tentative D call TRBD1 (5 bases). This CDR3 comprises 14 residues. The ends were cut back, 5 bases at V and 2 bases at J, with 11 bases in the middle. The germline CDR1 and CDR2 sequences are SGHTA and FQGTGA. The CDR3 DNA is TGTGCCAGCAGCACACAAGGGGCCACAGATACGCAGTATTTT. It encodes CASSTQGATDTQYF.

The chain recombines TRBV9 with TRBJ2-1; D remains unclear. V lost 0 bases and J 1 base, leaving 8 bases between the germline ends. This CDR3 contains 15 residues. Germline assignment: CDR1 SGDLS and CDR2 YYNGEE. The CDR3 loop reads CASSVAVTSYNEQFF. The CDR3 DNA reads TGTGCCAGCAGCGTAGCTGTGACATCCTACAATGAGCAGTTCTTC.

This clonotype came up a few times. Sequence at one end of the junction differs from germline and may be a read error. The genes are TRBV20-1 and TRBJ2-6; D is tentatively TRBD1 or TRBD2 (7 bases each). The CDR3 runs 18 residues. CDR1 is DFQATT, CDR2 SNEGSKA, per germline (reference sequence). As DNA, the CDR3 is TGCAGTGCTAGAGTCGGGGGGACAGTGACATCTGGGGCCAACGTCCGGACTTTC. Its protein is CSARVGGTVTSGANVRTF.

In its sample, this clonotype was seen once. The chain combines TRBV7-2 with TRBJ2-1; D call uncertain. Germline V CDR1 and CDR2: SGHTA, FQGNSA. The germline V and J ends were trimmed by 2 bases and 4 bases, with 9 bases remaining between them. This CDR3 spans 14 amino acids. CDR3 DNA sequence: TGTGCCAGCAGCTTAAGGAGCGCTTACAATGAGCAGTTCTTC. Amino acids: CASSLRSAYNEQFF.

The chain employs TRBV7-9 and TRBJ1-6, with D perhaps TRBD1 (5 bases). Trimming left V 5 bases short and J 7 bases short, with 15 bases between. CDR1 is SEHNR, CDR2 FQNEAQ, per germline (reference sequence). The length of the CDR3 is 15 residues. CDR3 DNA sequence: TGTGCCAGCAGCCACGGGACCCCGAGGAATTCACCCCTCCACTTT. Translating gives CASSHGTPRNSPLHF. The variable domain in full, with the rest retrieved from reference TRBV7-9 and TRBJ1-6, is DTGVSQNPRHKITKRGQNVTFRCDPISEHNRLYWYRQTLGQGPEFLTYFQNEAQLEKSRLLSDRFSAERPKGSFSTLEIQRTEQGDSAMYLCASSHGTPRNSPLHFGNGTRLTVT.